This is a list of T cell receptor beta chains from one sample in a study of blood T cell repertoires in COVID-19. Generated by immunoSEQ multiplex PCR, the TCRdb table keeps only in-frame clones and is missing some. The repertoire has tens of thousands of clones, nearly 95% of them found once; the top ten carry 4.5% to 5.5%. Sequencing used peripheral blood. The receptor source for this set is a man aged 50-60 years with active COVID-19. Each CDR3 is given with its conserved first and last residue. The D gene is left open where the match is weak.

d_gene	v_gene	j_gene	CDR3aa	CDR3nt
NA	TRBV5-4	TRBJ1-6	CASSFGGQRSPLHF	TGTGCCAGCAGCTTCGGCGGGCAAAGGTCACCCCTCCACTTT
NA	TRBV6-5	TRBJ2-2	CASSRRVNTGELFF	TGTGCCAGCAGTCGCCGGGTGAACACCGGGGAGCTGTTTTTT
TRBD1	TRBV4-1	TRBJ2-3	CASSQETGTGGSF	TGCGCCAGCAGCCAGGAAACCGGGACAGGGGGAAGTTTT
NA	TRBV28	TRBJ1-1	CASSLPQGLPAFF	TGTGCCAGCAGTTTGCCGCAGGGTTTACCGGCTTTCTTT
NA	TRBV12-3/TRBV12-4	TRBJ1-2	CASSLHDKYGYTF	TGTGCCAGCAGTTTACACGACAAATATGGCTACACCTTC
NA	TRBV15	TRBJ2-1	CATSRDRGRDNEQFF	TGTGCCACCAGCAGAGATAGGGGCAGAGACAATGAGCAGTTCTTC
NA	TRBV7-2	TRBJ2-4	CASSLRRDLAKNIQYF	TGTGCCAGCAGCTTACGGCGGGACCTAGCCAAAAACATTCAGTACTTC
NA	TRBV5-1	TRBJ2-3	CASSTTRQAQLDTQYF	TGCGCCAGCAGCACAACTCGTCAGGCCCAACTGGATACGCAGTATTTT
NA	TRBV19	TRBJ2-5	CASSFSAQQETQYF	TGTGCCAGTAGCTTCAGCGCTCAACAAGAGACCCAGTACTTC
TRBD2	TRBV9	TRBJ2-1	CASSRAGRGGINEQFF	TGTGCCAGCAGTCGGGCGGGGAGGGGAGGAATCAATGAGCAGTTCTTC